The text below deals with one T cell receptor beta chain. Clones were read by immunoSEQ multiplex PCR, and TCRdb kept only the in-frame ones, dropping some. The sample lists 80,000 to 95,000 clones; about 93% were seen once. The sample is drawn from a study of cytomegalovirus exposure and HLA in healthy donors. With V trimmed by 6 bases and J by 7 bases, 9 bases remained unmatched. The CDR3 sequence is 15 residues long. CDR1 is MNHEY and CDR2 is SVGAGI in the germline V gene. The rearrangement uses TRBV6-5 and TRBJ1-4, with 9 bases identical to TRBD1. The sequenced material came from PBMCs. This clonotype was obtained from a woman younger than 45 in good health and CMV-seropositive. The DNA for the CDR3 is TGTGCCAGCAGACAAACCGGGACAGGGTCTGAAAAACTGTTTTTT. As protein: CASRQTGTGSEKLFF.